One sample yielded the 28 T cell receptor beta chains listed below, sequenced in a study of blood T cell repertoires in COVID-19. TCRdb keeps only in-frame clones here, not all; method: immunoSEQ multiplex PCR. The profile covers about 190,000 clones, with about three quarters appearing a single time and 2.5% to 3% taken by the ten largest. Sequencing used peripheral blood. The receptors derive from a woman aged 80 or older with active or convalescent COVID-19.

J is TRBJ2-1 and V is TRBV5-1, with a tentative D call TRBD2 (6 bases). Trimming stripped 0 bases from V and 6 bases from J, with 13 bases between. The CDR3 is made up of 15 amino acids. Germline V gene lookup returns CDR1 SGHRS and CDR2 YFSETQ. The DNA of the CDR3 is TGCGCCAGCAGCTTGGCGCAAGGTAGCGGCAATGAGCAGTTCTTC. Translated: CASSLAQGSGNEQFF.

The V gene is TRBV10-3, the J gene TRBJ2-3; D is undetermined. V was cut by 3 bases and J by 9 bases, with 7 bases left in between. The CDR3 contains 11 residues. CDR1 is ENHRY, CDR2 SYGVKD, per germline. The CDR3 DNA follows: TGTGCCATCAGTGATACCGGGACGCAGTATTTT. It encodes CAISDTGTQYF.

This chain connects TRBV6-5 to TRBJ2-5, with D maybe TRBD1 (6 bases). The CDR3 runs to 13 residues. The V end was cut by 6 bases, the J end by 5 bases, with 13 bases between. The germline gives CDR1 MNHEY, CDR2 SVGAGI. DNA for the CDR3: TGTGCCAGCAGGTCAGGGGATGGGGAGACCCAGTACTTC. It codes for CASRSGDGETQYF.

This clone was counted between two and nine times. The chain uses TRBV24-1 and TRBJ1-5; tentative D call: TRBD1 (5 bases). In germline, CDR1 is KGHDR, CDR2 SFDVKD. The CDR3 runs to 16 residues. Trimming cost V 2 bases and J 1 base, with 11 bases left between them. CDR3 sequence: CATSDSTGQSNQPQHF. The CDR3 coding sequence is TGTGCCACCAGTGATTCCACCGGACAAAGCAATCAGCCCCAGCATTTT.

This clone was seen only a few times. CDR3 nucleotides: TGTGCCAGCAGCCAAGCGTACTCCTACGAGCAGTACTTC. This gives the protein CASSQAYSYEQYF. The J gene is TRBJ2-7, the V gene TRBV3-1 (or the pseudogene TRBV3-2); D is undetermined. This CDR3 has 13 residues. From germline, CDR1 is LGHDT and CDR2 YNNKEL (reference sequence). Trimming cost V 1 base and J 0 bases, with 4 bases left between them.

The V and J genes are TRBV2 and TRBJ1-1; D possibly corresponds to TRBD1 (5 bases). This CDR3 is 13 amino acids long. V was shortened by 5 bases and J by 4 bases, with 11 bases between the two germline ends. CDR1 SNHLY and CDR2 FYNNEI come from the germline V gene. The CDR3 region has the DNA TGTGCCAGCAGTCAAGTCGGGGGCACTGAAGCTTTCTTT. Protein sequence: CASSQVGGTEAFF.

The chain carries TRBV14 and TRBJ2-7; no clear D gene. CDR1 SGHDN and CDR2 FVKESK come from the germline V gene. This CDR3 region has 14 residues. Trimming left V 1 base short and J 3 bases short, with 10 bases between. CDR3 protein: CASSQGPPSYEQYF. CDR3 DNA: TGTGCCAGCAGCCAAGGACCCCCTAGCTACGAGCAGTACTTC.

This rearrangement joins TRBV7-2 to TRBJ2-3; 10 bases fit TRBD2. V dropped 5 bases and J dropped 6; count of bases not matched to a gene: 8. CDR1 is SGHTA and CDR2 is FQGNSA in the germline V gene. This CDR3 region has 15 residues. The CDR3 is CASSKSGGAVDTQYF. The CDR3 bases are TGTGCCAGCAGCAAGAGCGGGGGGGCGGTGGATACGCAGTATTTT.

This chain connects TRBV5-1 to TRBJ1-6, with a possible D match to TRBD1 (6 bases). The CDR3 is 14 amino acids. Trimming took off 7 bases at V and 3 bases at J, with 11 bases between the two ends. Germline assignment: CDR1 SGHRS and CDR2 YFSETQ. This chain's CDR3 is CASHPGVYNSPLHF. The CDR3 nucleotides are TGCGCCAGCCATCCAGGGGTCTATAATTCACCCCTCCACTTT.

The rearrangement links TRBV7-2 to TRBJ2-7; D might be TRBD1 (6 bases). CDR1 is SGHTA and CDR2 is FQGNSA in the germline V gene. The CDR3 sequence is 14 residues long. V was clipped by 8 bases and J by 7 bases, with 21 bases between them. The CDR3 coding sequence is TGTGCCAGCGCTGAGGGCAGGGGAAGGGGTGAGCAGTACTTC. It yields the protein CASAEGRGRGEQYF.

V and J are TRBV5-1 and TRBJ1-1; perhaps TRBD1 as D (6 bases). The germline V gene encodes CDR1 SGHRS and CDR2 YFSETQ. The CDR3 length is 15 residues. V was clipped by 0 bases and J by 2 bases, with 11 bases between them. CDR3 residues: CASSLDGTTNTEAFF. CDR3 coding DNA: TGCGCCAGCAGCTTGGACGGGACAACCAACACTGAAGCTTTCTTT.

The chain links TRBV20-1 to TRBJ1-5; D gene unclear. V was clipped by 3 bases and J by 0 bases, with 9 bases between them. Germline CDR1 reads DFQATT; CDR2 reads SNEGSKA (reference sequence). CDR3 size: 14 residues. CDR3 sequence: CSASSGYSNQPQHF. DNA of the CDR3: TGCAGTGCTAGTTCGGGTTATAGCAATCAGCCCCAGCATTTT.

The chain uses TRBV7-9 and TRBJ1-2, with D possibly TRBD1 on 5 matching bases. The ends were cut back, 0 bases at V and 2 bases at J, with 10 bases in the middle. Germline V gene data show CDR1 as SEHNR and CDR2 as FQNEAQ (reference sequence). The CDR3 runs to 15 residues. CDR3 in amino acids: CASSLATGVNYGYTF. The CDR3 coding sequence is TGTGCCAGCAGCTTAGCGACGGGGGTCAACTATGGCTACACCTTC.

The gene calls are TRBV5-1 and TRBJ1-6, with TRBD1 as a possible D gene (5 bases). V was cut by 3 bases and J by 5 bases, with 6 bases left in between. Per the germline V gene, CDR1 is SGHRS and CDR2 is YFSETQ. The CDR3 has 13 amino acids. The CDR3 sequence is CASSSTDNSPLHF. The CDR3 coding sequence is TGCGCCAGCAGCTCGACAGATAATTCACCCCTCCACTTT.

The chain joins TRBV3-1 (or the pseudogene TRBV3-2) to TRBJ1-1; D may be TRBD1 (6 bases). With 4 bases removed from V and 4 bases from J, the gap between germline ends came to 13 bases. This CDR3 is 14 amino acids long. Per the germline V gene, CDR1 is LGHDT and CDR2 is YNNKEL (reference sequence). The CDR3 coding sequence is TGTGCCAGCAGCCTCCGGGGGGGCGGCACTGAAGCTTTCTTT. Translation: CASSLRGGGTEAFF.

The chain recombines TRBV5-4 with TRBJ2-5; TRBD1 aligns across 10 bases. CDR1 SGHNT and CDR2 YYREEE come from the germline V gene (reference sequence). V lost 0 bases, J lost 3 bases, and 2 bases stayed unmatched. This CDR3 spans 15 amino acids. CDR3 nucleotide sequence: TGTGCCAGCAGCTTGGGAGGGACAGGGGAAGAGACCCAGTACTTC. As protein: CASSLGGTGEETQYF.

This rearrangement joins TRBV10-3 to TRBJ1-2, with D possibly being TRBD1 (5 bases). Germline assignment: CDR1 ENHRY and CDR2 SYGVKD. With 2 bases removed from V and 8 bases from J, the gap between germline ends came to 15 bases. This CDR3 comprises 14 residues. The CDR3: CAISEGGGLWGYTF. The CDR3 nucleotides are TGTGCCATCAGTGAGGGGGGAGGGCTCTGGGGCTACACCTTC.

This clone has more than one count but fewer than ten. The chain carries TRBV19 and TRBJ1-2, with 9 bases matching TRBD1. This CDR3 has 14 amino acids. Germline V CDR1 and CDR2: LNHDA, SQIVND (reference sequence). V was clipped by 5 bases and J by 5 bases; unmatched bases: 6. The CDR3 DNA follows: TGTGCCAGTAGTCCCGGACAGGGGAGGTATGGCTACACCTTC. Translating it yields CASSPGQGRYGYTF.

The CDR3 loop reads CASSYRPNEQFF. CDR3 sequence (DNA): TGTGCCAGCAGTTACAGGCCCAATGAGCAGTTCTTC. The V call is TRBV28, the J call TRBJ2-1; maybe TRBD1 (5 bases). V lost 4 bases and J lost 6, with 7 bases in between. The CDR3 spans 12 residues. CDR1 MDHEN and CDR2 SYDVKM come from the germline V gene.

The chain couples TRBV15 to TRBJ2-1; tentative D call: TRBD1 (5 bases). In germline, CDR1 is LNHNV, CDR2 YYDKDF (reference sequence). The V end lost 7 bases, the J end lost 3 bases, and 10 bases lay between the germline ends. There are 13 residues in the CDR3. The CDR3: CATTGSGYNEQFF. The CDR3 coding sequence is TGTGCCACCACAGGGTCGGGCTACAATGAGCAGTTCTTC.

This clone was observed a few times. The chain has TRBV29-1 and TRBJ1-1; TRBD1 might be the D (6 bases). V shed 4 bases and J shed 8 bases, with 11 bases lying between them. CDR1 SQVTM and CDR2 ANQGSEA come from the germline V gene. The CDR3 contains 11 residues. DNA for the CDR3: TGCAGCGTTGCTAACAGGGTGGAAGCTTTCTTT. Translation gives CSVANRVEAFF.

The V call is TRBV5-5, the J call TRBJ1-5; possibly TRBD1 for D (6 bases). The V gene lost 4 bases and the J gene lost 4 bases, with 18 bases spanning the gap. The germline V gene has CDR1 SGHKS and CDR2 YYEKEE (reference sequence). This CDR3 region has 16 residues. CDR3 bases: TGTGCCAGCAGCAGGACAGCCACTAGGGTGAATCAGCCCCAGCATTTT. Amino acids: CASSRTATRVNQPQHF.

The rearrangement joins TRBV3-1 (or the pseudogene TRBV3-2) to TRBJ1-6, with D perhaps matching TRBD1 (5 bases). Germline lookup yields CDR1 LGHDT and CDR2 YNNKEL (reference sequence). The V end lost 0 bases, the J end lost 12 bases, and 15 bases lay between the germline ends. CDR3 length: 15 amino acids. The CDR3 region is CASSQDPIAGIPLHF. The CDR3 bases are TGTGCCAGCAGCCAAGACCCGATTGCAGGGATACCCCTCCACTTT.

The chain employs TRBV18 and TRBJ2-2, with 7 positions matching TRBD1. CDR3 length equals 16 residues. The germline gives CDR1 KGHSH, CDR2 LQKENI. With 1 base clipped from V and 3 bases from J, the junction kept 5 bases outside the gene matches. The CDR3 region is CASSPLKGADTGELFF. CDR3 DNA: TGTGCCAGCTCACCACTAAAGGGGGCGGACACCGGGGAGCTGTTTTTT.

The CDR3 nucleotides are TGTGCCAGCAGCTTGGGGACAGGAACCGGATTGGGTGGCTACACCTTC. This encodes CASSLGTGTGLGGYTF. The chain is built from TRBV5-6 and TRBJ1-2, with 7 bases lining up with TRBD1. The CDR3 covers 16 residues. The trim removed 0 bases at V and 7 bases at J, leaving 12 bases unmatched. Germline loops: CDR1 SGHDT, CDR2 YYEEEE.

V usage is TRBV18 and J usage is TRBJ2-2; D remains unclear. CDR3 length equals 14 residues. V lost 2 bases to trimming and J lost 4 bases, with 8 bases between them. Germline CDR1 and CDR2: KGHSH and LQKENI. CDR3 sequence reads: CASSPNTGTGELFF. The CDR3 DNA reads TGTGCCAGCTCACCAAATACGGGCACCGGGGAGCTGTTTTTT. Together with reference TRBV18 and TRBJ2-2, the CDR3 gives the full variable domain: NAGVMQNPRHLVRRRGQEARLRCSPMKGHSHVYWYRQLPEEGLKFMVYLQKENIIDESGMPKERFSAEFPKEGPSILRIQQVVRGDSAAYFCASSPNTGTGELFFGEGSRLTVL.

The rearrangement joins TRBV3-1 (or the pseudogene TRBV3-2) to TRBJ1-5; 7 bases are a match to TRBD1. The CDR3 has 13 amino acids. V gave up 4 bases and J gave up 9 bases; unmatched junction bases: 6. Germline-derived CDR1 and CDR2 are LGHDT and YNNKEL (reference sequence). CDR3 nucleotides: TGTGCCAGCAGCCGACAGGGTGGTTTGCCCCAGCATTTT. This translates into CASSRQGGLPQHF.

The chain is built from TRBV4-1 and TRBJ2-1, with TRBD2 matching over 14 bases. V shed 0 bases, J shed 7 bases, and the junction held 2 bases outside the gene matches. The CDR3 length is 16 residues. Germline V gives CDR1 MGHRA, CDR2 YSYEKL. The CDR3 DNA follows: TGCGCCAGCAGCCAAGAGTGGACTAGCGGGGGGAATGAGCAGTTCTTC. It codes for CASSQEWTSGGNEQFF.